This entry lists 15 T cell receptor beta chains sequenced from one sample in a study of identifying expanded T cells in peripheral blood (dated by TCRdb to between 2018 and 2020). Library method: the immunoSEQ multiplex PCR assay. TCRdb took this table from immuneACCESS and kept in-frame rearrangements with V and J called. Such tables lack part of the clones; where checked against another copy, unresolved V genes explain under half of the gap, and the rest is unexplained. Counted in this sample were fewer than 85,000 clones; 84% of them appeared once. 15% to 20% of the sample is taken by the ten largest. The specimen sequenced was blood. The receptors derive from a person aged 18-70 years in good health.

Worth noting for this clone: Other DNA variants within this sample encode the same CDR3. CDR3 amino acids: CASSLTGGGNTIYF. As DNA, the CDR3 is TGTGCCAGCAGTTTGACAGGGGGTGGAAACACCATATATTTT. The chain carries TRBV7-2 and TRBJ1-3; 9 positions match TRBD1. The V and J ends lost 6 bases and 3 bases, in that order; junction bases with no gene match: 3. Germline lookup yields CDR1 SGHTA and CDR2 FQGNSA. This CDR3 contains 14 residues.

The gene calls are TRBV9 and TRBJ2-1, with 11 positions matching TRBD2. Losses at the gene ends were 3 bases for V and 5 bases for J; bases not matched to a gene: 4. Germline lookup yields CDR1 SGDLS and CDR2 YYNGEE. The CDR3 loop spans 15 amino acids. The CDR3 DNA reads TGTGCCAGCAGCGGTAGCGGGAGGGCTGACAATGAGCAGTTCTTC. Translation: CASSGSGRADNEQFF.

This clone was detected only a few times. The V gene is TRBV9, the J gene TRBJ2-2; D ambiguous. This CDR3 contains 13 residues. Germline CDR1 and CDR2: SGDLS and YYNGEE. V gave up 3 bases and J gave up 3 bases, with 6 bases separating them. The CDR3 protein is CASSADYTGELFF. CDR3 coding DNA: TGTGCCAGCAGCGCTGACTACACCGGGGAGCTGTTTTTT.

This clone was seen a single time. The chain joins TRBV11-2 to TRBJ2-7; 9 nucleotides align to TRBD2. Germline assignment: CDR1 SGHAT and CDR2 FQNNGV. This CDR3 has 18 residues. With V trimmed by 3 bases and J by 5 bases, 17 bases remained unmatched. The CDR3 nucleotides read TGTGCCAGCAGCTTGGGGCATAGCGGGAGCCCAGGTTTCGACGAGCAGTACTTC. It yields the protein CASSLGHSGSPGFDEQYF.

This clone was observed a single time. The chain joins TRBV11-3 to TRBJ2-3; D is perhaps TRBD1 or TRBD2 (7 bases each). Germline V gives CDR1 SGHNT, CDR2 YENEEA. There are 17 residues in the CDR3. V was cut by 5 bases and J by 2 bases, with 20 bases left in between. Here the CDR3 reads CASSISTGTTNTDTQYF. CDR3 sequence (DNA): TGTGCCAGCAGCATATCGACAGGGACTACGAACACAGATACGCAGTATTTT.

V gene TRBV28 combines with J gene TRBJ2-5, with 14 bases aligning to TRBD2. The V gene end was trimmed by 5 bases and the J gene end by 4 bases; junction bases not matched to a gene: 6. From germline, CDR1 is MDHEN and CDR2 SYDVKM. CDR3 size: 16 residues. In nucleotides, the CDR3 is TGTGCCAGCAGTGGCCCGACTAGCGGGAGGGGAGAGACCCAGTACTTC. As protein: CASSGPTSGRGETQYF.

The CDR3 region has the DNA TGTGCCAGTTGGGCAGGGGGTAACTATGGCTACACCTTC. Its protein product is CASWAGGNYGYTF. J is TRBJ1-2 and V is TRBV19; 7 positions match TRBD1. Per the germline V gene, CDR1 is LNHDA and CDR2 is SQIVND (reference sequence). The CDR3 spans 13 residues. Trimming took 8 bases from V and 1 from J; bases not matched to a gene: 4. Based on the CDR3 plus reference TRBV19 and TRBJ1-2, the full variable domain is DGGITQSPKYLFRKEGQNVTLSCEQNLNHDAMYWYRQDPGQGLRLIYYSQIVNDFQKGDIAEGYSVSREKKESFPLTVTSAQKNPTAFYLCASWAGGNYGYTFGSGTRLTVV.

This clone is medium-sized within its sample. V gene TRBV6-5 combines with J gene TRBJ1-2; unclear D gene. This CDR3 is 14 amino acids long. V lost 2 bases to trimming and J lost 3 bases, with 10 bases between them. CDR1 and CDR2 (germline): MNHEY, SVGAGI. As DNA, the CDR3 is TGTGCCAGCAGTTACGCGTCGGCGGACTATGGCTACACCTTC. Encoded protein: CASSYASADYGYTF.

This chain uses TRBV7-6 with TRBJ2-1; D is unresolved. Germline values: CDR1 SGHVS, CDR2 FNYEAQ. The CDR3 contains 15 residues. With 1 base removed from V and 0 bases from J, the gap between germline ends came to 7 bases. For the CDR3, the DNA is TGTGCCAGCAGCTTAGGCGGCGTCTCCTACAATGAGCAGTTCTTC. Amino acids: CASSLGGVSYNEQFF.

V usage is TRBV27 and J usage is TRBJ2-5, with unresolved D. The CDR3 is 14 amino acids. Trimming took off 7 bases at V and 2 bases at J, with 14 bases between the two ends. The germline V gene has CDR1 MNHEY and CDR2 SMNVEV (reference sequence). The CDR3 bases are TGTGCCAGCAAACGAGTAGATCGACAAGAGACCCAGTACTTC. Its translation: CASKRVDRQETQYF.

The chain carries TRBV28 and TRBJ1-2; 10 nucleotides align to TRBD1. CDR1 and CDR2 from the germline V gene are MDHEN and SYDVKM. The CDR3 is 14 amino acids. Losses at the gene ends were 6 bases for V and 8 bases for J; bases not matched to a gene: 9. CDR3: CASRPPGQGSGYTF. The CDR3 region has the DNA TGTGCCAGCAGACCGCCGGGACAGGGGAGCGGCTACACCTTC.

The V call is TRBV13, the J call TRBJ2-7; TRBD1 might be the D (5 bases). CDR1 and CDR2 (germline): PRHDT, FYEKMQ (reference sequence). This CDR3 is 13 amino acids long. The V gene lost 5 bases and the J gene lost 7 bases, with 15 bases spanning the gap. As DNA, the CDR3 is TGTGCCAGCAGCCCCCAGGGAAAAGGTGAGCAGTACTTC. Translated, it gives CASSPQGKGEQYF.

This rearrangement joins TRBV11-3 to TRBJ1-5; 7 nucleotides line up with TRBD1. J gave up 7 bases and V 0 bases, and 21 bases lay outside the gene matches. Germline V lookup: CDR1 SGHNT, CDR2 YENEEA. CDR3 length: 20 amino acids. CDR3 bases: TGTGCCAGCAGCTTAGATCAGGGGGGTATTCCCCACAGGAACCGCCAGCCCCAGCATTTT. Encoded protein: CASSLDQGGIPHRNRQPQHF.

DNA of the CDR3: TGTGCCAGCAGCTACAGCGAAAAACTGTTTTTT. Protein: CASSYSEKLFF. The rearrangement uses TRBV7-9 and TRBJ1-4; D unresolved. Trimming took 4 bases from V and 8 from J, leaving 5 bases between them. This CDR3 spans 11 amino acids. CDR1 is SEHNR, CDR2 FQNEAQ, per germline (reference sequence). Full variable domain (rest looked up from reference TRBV7-9 and TRBJ1-4): DTGVSQNPRHKITKRGQNVTFRCDPISEHNRLYWYRQTLGQGPEFLTYFQNEAQLEKSRLLSDRFSAERPKGSFSTLEIQRTEQGDSAMYLCASSYSEKLFFGSGTQLSVL.

The rearrangement uses TRBV5-1 and TRBJ1-6, with D tentatively TRBD1 (6 bases). Per the germline V gene, CDR1 is SGHRS and CDR2 is YFSETQ. The CDR3 has 13 residues. Trimming cost V 6 bases and J 5 bases, with 9 bases left between them. CDR3 coding DNA: TGCGCCAGCAAGGACAGAGATAATTCACCCCTCCACTTT. Translated: CASKDRDNSPLHF. The full variable domain, rest sourced from reference TRBV5-1 and TRBJ1-6, is KAGVTQTPRYLIKTRGQQVTLSCSPISGHRSVSWYQQTPGQGLQFLFEYFSETQRNKGNFPGRFSGRQFSNSRSEMNVSTLELGDSALYLCASKDRDNSPLHFGNGTRLTVT.